The rows below give T cell receptor beta chains drawn from one sample of a study of blood T cell repertoires in COVID-19. The data were produced by immunoSEQ multiplex PCR, yet TCRdb's version contains in-frame clones alone and is incomplete. The table lists some 240,000 clones, 88% of them singletons, with over 3% in the top ten. The source material was PBMCs or T cells enriched from blood (not recorded which). The receptors stem from a middle-aged woman who had been exposed to COVID-19. Both conserved end residues are part of each CDR3. D genes are given only for firm matches. Where a row states a size, it is once, few, many or the class of an expanded clone; other rows omit it.

CDR3 protein,CDR3 DNA,D gene,J gene,CDR3 length,V gene,clone size
CASSQPFGATGGVYGYTF,TGTGCCAGCAGCCAACCTTTTGGGGCTACAGGGGGCGTCTATGGCTACACCTTC,TRBD1,TRBJ1-2,18,TRBV3-1/TRBV3-2,-
CASRDNSYEQYF,TGCGCCAGCAGGGACAACTCCTACGAGCAGTACTTC,-,TRBJ2-7,12,TRBV5-1,-
CASSLYSRAISNQPQHF,TGTGCCAGCAGTTTATATTCCAGGGCAATTAGCAATCAGCCCCAGCATTTT,-,TRBJ1-5,17,TRBV27,-
CASRKVGGRATQYF,TGTGCCAGTAGAAAGGTAGGGGGCCGAGCGACGCAGTATTTT,TRBD1,TRBJ2-3,14,TRBV5-4,-
CATGGDYGETQYF,TGTGCCACTGGGGGCGATTACGGAGAGACCCAGTACTTC,-,TRBJ2-5,13,TRBV27,-
CATSRDQGLAGKPYNEQFF,TGTGCCACCAGCAGAGATCAGGGACTAGCGGGAAAACCTTACAATGAGCAGTTCTTC,TRBD2,TRBJ2-1,19,TRBV15,-
CASKTGSYNSPLHF,TGTGCCAGCAAGACCGGGTCCTATAATTCACCCCTCCACTTT,-,TRBJ1-6,14,TRBV19,-
CASRRQGLAKNIQYF,TGTGCCAGCAGACGTCAGGGGTTAGCCAAAAACATTCAGTACTTC,-,TRBJ2-4,15,TRBV6-5,-
CASSSFLGQGNGYTF,TGTGCCAGCAGCTCTTTTCTGGGACAGGGGAATGGCTACACCTTC,TRBD1,TRBJ1-2,15,TRBV7-2,few
CASSQIDSLISLGYTF,TGTGCCAGCAGCCAGATAGACAGTCTAATATCCCTTGGCTACACCTTC,-,TRBJ1-2,16,TRBV4-2,-
CASSPRGHYNSPLHF,TGTGCCAGCAGTCCAAGGGGCCATTATAATTCACCCCTCCACTTT,-,TRBJ1-6,15,TRBV27,few
CATRDRGEKLFF,TGTGCCACACGCGACAGGGGTGAAAAACTGTTTTTT,TRBD1,TRBJ1-4,12,TRBV6-5,-
CASRPGQRFVGTEAFF,TGTGCCAGCAGGCCGGGACAGAGGTTTGTTGGCACTGAAGCTTTCTTT,TRBD1,TRBJ1-1,16,TRBV2,-
CASSLGDGPYNEQFF,TGTGCCAGCAGCTTGGGAGACGGCCCCTACAATGAGCAGTTCTTC,-,TRBJ2-1,15,TRBV7-6,-
CASSQPGKTYEQYF,TGCGCCAGCAGCCAACCAGGCAAGACCTACGAGCAGTACTTC,-,TRBJ2-7,14,TRBV4-1,-
CASSEDRGYPTGELFF,TGTGCCAGCAGTGAGGACCGGGGATACCCAACCGGGGAGCTGTTTTTT,-,TRBJ2-2,16,TRBV6-1,-
CASSLAGQGASEAFF,TGTGCCAGCAGCTTAGCCGGACAGGGGGCTTCTGAAGCTTTCTTT,TRBD1,TRBJ1-1,15,TRBV7-2,-
CASSGGLGTDTQYF,TGTGCCAGCAGCGGGGGACTTGGCACAGATACGCAGTATTTT,-,TRBJ2-3,14,TRBV9,-
CASSEGLVGQPQHF,TGTGCCAGCAGTGAGGGACTGGTGGGTCAGCCCCAGCATTTT,-,TRBJ1-5,14,TRBV2,-
CASSLDTLNTEAFF,TGTGCCAGCAGCCTCGACACTTTGAACACTGAAGCTTTCTTT,-,TRBJ1-1,14,TRBV7-9,few
CASNRDNSPLHF,TGTGCCAGTAACAGGGATAATTCACCCCTCCACTTT,-,TRBJ1-6,12,TRBV19,many
CASSRDRGNYGYTF,TGTGCCAGCAGCAGGGACAGGGGAAACTATGGCTACACCTTC,TRBD1,TRBJ1-2,14,TRBV13,-
CASSEKPLWAGVTGELFF,TGTGCCAGCAGCGAAAAACCCCTGTGGGCAGGGGTCACCGGGGAGCTGTTTTTT,-,TRBJ2-2,18,TRBV28,-
CASSASGTGDYEQYF,TGTGCCAGTAGTGCTTCCGGGACAGGGGACTACGAGCAGTACTTC,TRBD1,TRBJ2-7,15,TRBV19,once
CASSAGTSSYNSPLHF,TGTGCCAGCAGTGCAGGAACGAGCTCCTATAATTCACCCCTCCACTTT,-,TRBJ1-6,16,TRBV2,-
CASSPPGQGSGYGYTF,TGTGCCAGCAGTCCCCCCGGACAGGGCAGTGGATATGGCTACACCTTC,TRBD1,TRBJ1-2,16,TRBV28,once
CASSPDNLGTEAFF,TGTGCCAGCAGTCCCGACAACCTGGGCACTGAAGCTTTCTTT,-,TRBJ1-1,14,TRBV27,-
CASSKNGLRGCGNTIYF,TGTGCCAGCAGCAAAAATGGGCTTCGGGGATGTGGAAACACCATATATTTT,-,TRBJ1-3,17,TRBV21-1,-
CATSESGQGNQPQHF,TGTGCCACCAGTGAGTCGGGACAGGGGAACCAGCCCCAGCATTTT,TRBD1,TRBJ1-5,15,TRBV24-1,few
CASSPDPGEGRETQYF,TGTGCCAGCAGCCCCGATCCTGGAGAGGGTCGGGAGACCCAGTACTTC,-,TRBJ2-5,16,TRBV14,-
CASTDHGTQETQYF,TGTGCCAGCACCGACCACGGGACTCAAGAGACCCAGTACTTC,-,TRBJ2-5,14,TRBV3-1/TRBV3-2,few
CASRAPGTENTGELFF,TGTGCCAGCAGAGCCCCCGGGACAGAGAACACCGGGGAGCTGTTTTTT,TRBD1,TRBJ2-2,16,TRBV5-1,-
CASGRGLAGQETQYF,TGTGCCAGCGGGCGGGGACTAGCGGGACAAGAGACCCAGTACTTC,TRBD2,TRBJ2-5,15,TRBV9,-
CASMASSWLAGGGGEQFF,TGTGCCAGCATGGCGTCATCCTGGCTAGCGGGGGGAGGGGGTGAGCAGTTCTTC,TRBD2,TRBJ2-1,18,TRBV27,-
CASRWREGTEETQYF,TGTGCCAGCAGGTGGCGGGAGGGCACCGAGGAGACCCAGTACTTC,TRBD2,TRBJ2-5,15,TRBV2,-
CASSIDGTRNNEKLFF,TGTGCCAGTAGTATAGACGGGACACGAAATAATGAAAAACTGTTTTTT,-,TRBJ1-4,16,TRBV19,-
CASSSGTTYTGELFF,TGCGCCAGCAGCTCCGGGACAACCTACACCGGGGAGCTGTTTTTT,-,TRBJ2-2,15,TRBV5-1,-
CASSPREKGYEQYF,TGCGCCAGCAGCCCGCGGGAAAAGGGCTACGAGCAGTACTTC,-,TRBJ2-7,14,TRBV5-1,-
CASSLLGGGAGEQYF,TGTGCCAGCAGCCTTCTCGGCGGGGGGGCTGGGGAGCAGTACTTC,TRBD2,TRBJ2-7,15,TRBV3-1/TRBV3-2,-
CASSQVIGEQYF,TGCGCCAGCAGCCAAGTTATCGGCGAGCAGTACTTC,-,TRBJ2-7,12,TRBV4-1,-
CASSFGPTTPPRHF,TGTGCCAGCAGCTTCGGCCCCACTACGCCCCCCCGACACTTC,-,TRBJ2-7,14,TRBV7-9,-
CASRPDRGVGEKLFF,TGTGCCAGCAGACCCGACAGGGGAGTAGGTGAAAAACTGTTTTTT,TRBD1,TRBJ1-4,15,TRBV27,once
CASRARGEQFF,TGTGCCAGCAGAGCCAGGGGTGAGCAGTTCTTC,-,TRBJ2-1,11,TRBV6-5,-
CASSYSGTGGIGELFF,TGTGCCAGCAGCTACTCCGGGACAGGGGGCATCGGGGAGCTGTTTTTT,TRBD1,TRBJ2-2,16,TRBV7-3,-
CASSIFSRNEQFF,TGTGCCAGTAGTATTTTCTCACGGAATGAGCAGTTCTTC,-,TRBJ2-1,13,TRBV19,-
CASSITPGNEQFF,TGTGCCAGTAGTATTACCCCGGGCAATGAGCAGTTCTTC,-,TRBJ2-1,13,TRBV19,-
CASSLPLLAGSSSTDTQYF,TGTGCCAGCAGCTTACCCCTACTAGCGGGATCCTCGAGCACAGATACGCAGTATTTT,TRBD2,TRBJ2-3,19,TRBV7-9,-
CASSPGTVEETQYF,TGTGCCAGCAGCCCCGGGACAGTTGAAGAGACCCAGTACTTC,TRBD1,TRBJ2-5,14,TRBV27,-
CASSVTGLLQGAQPQHF,TGTGCCAGCAGCGTCACGGGGCTATTACAGGGGGCTCAGCCCCAGCATTTT,TRBD1,TRBJ1-5,17,TRBV6-2/TRBV6-3,once
CASSNQDTEAFF,TGTGCCAGCAGCAACCAGGACACTGAAGCTTTCTTT,-,TRBJ1-1,12,TRBV21-1,-
CASSLGQGGQRGGYTF,TGTGCCAGCAGCTTAGGGCAGGGGGGACAGAGGGGTGGCTACACCTTC,TRBD1,TRBJ1-2,16,TRBV7-2,-
CASSLGGPGQKF,TGTGCCAGCAGCTTAGGGGGACCGGGACAGAAATTC,TRBD1,TRBJ1-2,12,TRBV7-2,-